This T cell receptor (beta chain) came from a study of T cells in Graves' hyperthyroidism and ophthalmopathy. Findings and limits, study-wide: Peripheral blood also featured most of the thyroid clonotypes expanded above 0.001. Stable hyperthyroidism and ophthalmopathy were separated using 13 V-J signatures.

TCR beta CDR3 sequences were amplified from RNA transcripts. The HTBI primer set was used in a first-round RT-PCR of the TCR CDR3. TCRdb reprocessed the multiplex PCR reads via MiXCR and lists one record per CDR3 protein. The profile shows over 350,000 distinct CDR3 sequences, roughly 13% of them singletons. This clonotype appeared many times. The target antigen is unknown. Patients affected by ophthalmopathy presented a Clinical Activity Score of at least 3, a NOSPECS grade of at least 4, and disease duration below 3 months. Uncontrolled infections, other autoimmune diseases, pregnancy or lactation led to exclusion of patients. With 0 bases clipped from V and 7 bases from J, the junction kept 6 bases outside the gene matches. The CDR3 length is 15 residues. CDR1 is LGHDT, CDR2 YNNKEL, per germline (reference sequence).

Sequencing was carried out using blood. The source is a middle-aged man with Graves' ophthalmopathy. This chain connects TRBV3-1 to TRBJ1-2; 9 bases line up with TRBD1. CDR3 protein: CASSQDIQGASGYTF. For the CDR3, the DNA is TGTGCCAGCAGCCAAGATATACAGGGGGCTTCTGGCTACACCTTC. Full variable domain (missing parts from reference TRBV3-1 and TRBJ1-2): DTAVSQTPKYLVTQMGNDKSIKCEQNLGHDTMYWYKQDSKKFLKIMFSYNNKELIINETVPNRFSPKSPDKAHLNLHINSLELGDSAVYFCASSQDIQGASGYTFGSGTRLTVV.